Given below is one T cell receptor (beta chain) in context. Antigen: not known. Repertoires were generated with immunoSEQ multiplex PCR, while TCRdb's copy carries only in-frame clones and drops some. The sample contains about 120,000 clones, around 93% of which appear only once. This entry is derived from a study of graft-versus-host responses after intestinal transplantation. Overall study: Multivisceral, liver-intestinal, or isolated intestinal transplants were given to recipients.

The CDR3 length is 17 residues. Germline V gives CDR1 LNHDA, CDR2 SQIVND (reference sequence). V shed 6 bases and J shed 0 bases, with 18 bases lying between them. The sample consisted of unstimulated CD4+ T cells sorted from spleen or lymph node cells, taken before intestinal transplant. The receptor was isolated from a human donor who received an intestinal transplant. The chain combines TRBV19 with TRBJ1-3; possible D gene TRBD1, 5 bases. The CDR3 loop reads CASRGESQKSSGNTIYF. The CDR3 coding sequence is TGTGCCAGTAGAGGGGAATCACAAAAAAGCTCTGGAAACACCATATATTTT.